Each of the 10 T cell receptor beta chains below was sequenced from the same sample in a study of T-cell reconstitution after alpha-beta-depleted transplantation in children. As it was prepared, the TCRbeta library received unique molecular identifiers. In TCRdb, the PCR reads were re-called with MiXCR into one record per CDR3 protein. Of hundreds of thousands of distinct CDR3 sequences listed, over 10% were seen once; the top ten hold around 2.2%. This specimen consisted of PBMCs, mostly from graft donor cells, obtained 360 days after TCRalphabeta/CD19-depleted stem cell transplant. The receptors were sampled from a male patient between 10 and 17 years old who had a stem cell transplant for acute myeloid leukemia, so the T cells may come from the graft donor.

The CDR3 region has the DNA TGCGCCAGCAGCTTGGTCCCGGGACAGGGTTCGGCTGAAGCTTTCTTT. Its protein product is CASSLVPGQGSAEAFF. The chain employs TRBV5-1 and TRBJ1-1; 9 bases are a match to TRBD1. This CDR3 spans 16 amino acids. V dropped 0 bases and J dropped 6; count of bases not matched to a gene: 9. The germline CDR1 and CDR2 sequences are SGHRS and YFSETQ.

This clonotype turned up a few times. The V and J genes are TRBV7-3 and TRBJ2-1, with D tentatively TRBD1 or TRBD2 (6 bases each). This CDR3 contains 15 residues. The germline V gene has CDR1 SGHTA and CDR2 FQGTGA. Deletions cut 5 bases from V and 3 bases from J, with 14 bases between. The CDR3 nucleotides read TGTGCCAGCAGCCCCCATCGGGGGCTCTACAATGAGCAGTTCTTC. Amino acids: CASSPHRGLYNEQFF.

This clonotype was picked up many times. CDR3 nucleotide sequence: TGTGCCAGCTCCCTTGAGGGGCACACAGATACGCAGTATTTT. This codes for CASSLEGHTDTQYF. The chain joins TRBV18 to TRBJ2-3; D is possibly TRBD1 or TRBD2 (5 bases each). In germline, CDR1 is KGHSH, CDR2 LQKENI. V was clipped by 6 bases and J by 2 bases, with 12 bases between them. CDR3 size: 14 residues.

This chain uses TRBV20-1 with TRBJ2-2; 8 bases align to TRBD2. CDR1 and CDR2 from the germline V gene are DFQATT and SNEGSKA (reference sequence). The ends lost 0 bases at V and 7 bases at J; junction bases unmatched: 13. This CDR3 has 17 amino acids. This chain's CDR3 is CSARERLAGTIGGELFF. The CDR3 DNA follows: TGCAGTGCTAGAGAAAGGCTAGCGGGTACCATCGGCGGGGAGCTGTTTTTT.

This clonotype has at least ten counts. In DNA form, the CDR3 reads TGCAGCGTTAGGTGGCAGAGCTCCTACGAGCAGTACTTC. Amino acid sequence: CSVRWQSSYEQYF. The chain couples TRBV29-1 to TRBJ2-7; D ambiguous. The CDR3 contains 13 residues. Trimming cost V 5 bases and J 0 bases, with 11 bases left between them. Germline V gene data show CDR1 as SQVTM and CDR2 as ANQGSEA.

V gene TRBV7-6 combines with J gene TRBJ2-7, with a tentative D call TRBD2 (5 bases). Germline lookup yields CDR1 SGHVS and CDR2 FNYEAQ. V lost 0 bases and J 3 bases, leaving 12 bases between the germline ends. CDR3 length: 15 residues. The CDR3 spells CASSLAVGMLYEQYF. CDR3 nucleotides: TGTGCCAGCAGCTTAGCGGTCGGGATGCTCTACGAGCAGTACTTC.

This clonotype came up a few times. This sequence joins TRBV6-5 and TRBJ2-2; D may be TRBD1 or TRBD2 (5 bases each). Per germline, CDR1 MNHEY and CDR2 SVGAGI. Trimming removed 2 bases at V and 4 bases at J, with 14 bases between. The CDR3 loop spans 16 amino acids. The CDR3 DNA reads TGTGCCAGCAGTTACCGGGCAGGGACGACCACCGGGGAGCTGTTTTTT. It encodes CASSYRAGTTTGELFF.

There are many counts of this clonotype. This chain connects TRBV28 to TRBJ2-1; 8 bases fit TRBD2. The CDR3 totals 16 residues. V was pared by 3 bases and J by 7 bases, with 11 bases of the junction left unmatched. The germline V gene encodes CDR1 MDHEN and CDR2 SYDVKM. Here the CDR3 DNA reads TGTGCCAGCAGTTTCATCGCAGCGGGAGTGGGGAATGAGCAGTTCTTC. Translation: CASSFIAAGVGNEQFF.

The chain combines TRBV5-6 with TRBJ1-1; D not certain. V was shortened by 4 bases and J by 7 bases, with 14 bases between the two germline ends. This CDR3 region has 13 residues. In germline, CDR1 is SGHDT, CDR2 YYEEEE. In DNA, the CDR3 is TGTGCCAGCAGCCGGCTTGGGTTAGTTGAAGCTTTCTTT. Protein sequence: CASSRLGLVEAFF.

This chain uses TRBV29-1 with TRBJ2-7; TRBD1 aligns across 7 bases. V lost 7 bases to trimming and J lost 7 bases; unmatched junction nucleotides: 10. Per the germline V gene, CDR1 is SQVTM and CDR2 is ANQGSEA. CDR3 length equals 12 residues. The CDR3 sequence is CSAGQASGEQYF. The CDR3 bases are TGCAGCGCCGGACAGGCGTCGGGAGAGCAGTACTTC.